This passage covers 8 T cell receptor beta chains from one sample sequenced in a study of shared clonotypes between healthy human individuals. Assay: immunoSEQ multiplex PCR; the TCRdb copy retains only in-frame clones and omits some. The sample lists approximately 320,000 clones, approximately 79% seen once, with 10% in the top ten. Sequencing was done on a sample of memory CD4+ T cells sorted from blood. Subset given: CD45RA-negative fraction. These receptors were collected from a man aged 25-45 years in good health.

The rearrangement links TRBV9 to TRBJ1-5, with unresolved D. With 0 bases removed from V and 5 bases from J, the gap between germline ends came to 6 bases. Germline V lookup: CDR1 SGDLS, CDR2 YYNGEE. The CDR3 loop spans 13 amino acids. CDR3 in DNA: TGTGCCAGCAGCGTAGGGGTCGATCAGCCCCAGCATTTT. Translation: CASSVGVDQPQHF. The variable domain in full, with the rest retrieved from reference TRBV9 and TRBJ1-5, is DSGVTQTPKHLITATGQRVTLRCSPRSGDLSVYWYQQSLDQGLQFLIQYYNGEERAKGNILERFSAQQFPDLHSELNLSSLELGDSALYFCASSVGVDQPQHFGDGTRLSIL.

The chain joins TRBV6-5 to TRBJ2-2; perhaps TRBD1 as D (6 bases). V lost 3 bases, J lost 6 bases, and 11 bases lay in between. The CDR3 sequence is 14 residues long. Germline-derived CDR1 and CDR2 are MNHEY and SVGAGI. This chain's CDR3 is CASSYYRDSGELFF. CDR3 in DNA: TGTGCCAGCAGTTATTACAGGGATTCCGGGGAGCTGTTTTTT.

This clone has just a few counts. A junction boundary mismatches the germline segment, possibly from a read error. For the CDR3, the DNA is TGTGCTAGCAGCTTAGCGTTAGGTGCTGGAAACACCATATATTTT. Protein: CASSLALGAGNTIYF. The V gene is TRBV7-7, the J gene TRBJ1-3; D unresolved. The germline V gene encodes CDR1 SSHAT and CDR2 FNYEAQ (reference sequence). This CDR3 is 15 amino acids long.

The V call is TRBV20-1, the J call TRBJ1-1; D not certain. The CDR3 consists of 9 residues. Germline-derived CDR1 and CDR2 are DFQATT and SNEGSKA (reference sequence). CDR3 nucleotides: TGCAGCGTGACTCCTCGTGATTTCTTT. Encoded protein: CSVTPRDFF.

The CDR3 sequence: CASSLRASGSRDEQYF. CDR3 sequence (DNA): TGCGCCAGCAGCTTGAGGGCTAGCGGGAGTCGGGACGAGCAGTACTTC. The chain joins TRBV5-1 to TRBJ2-7; 10 nucleotides match TRBD2. The CDR3 spans 16 residues. Trimming at V came to 1 base and at J to 5 bases, leaving 9 bases not matched to a gene. Germline assignment: CDR1 SGHRS and CDR2 YFSETQ. Filled out from reference TRBV5-1 and TRBJ2-7, the complete variable domain reads KAGVTQTPRYLIKTRGQQVTLSCSPISGHRSVSWYQQTPGQGLQFLFEYFSETQRNKGNFPGRFSGRQFSNSRSEMNVSTLELGDSALYLCASSLRASGSRDEQYFGPGTRLTVT.

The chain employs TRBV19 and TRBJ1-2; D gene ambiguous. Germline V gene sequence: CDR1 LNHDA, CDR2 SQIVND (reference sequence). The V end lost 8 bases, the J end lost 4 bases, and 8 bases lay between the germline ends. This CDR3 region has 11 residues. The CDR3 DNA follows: TGTGCCAGTTCTAGCCGCTATGGCTACACCTTC. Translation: CASSSRYGYTF. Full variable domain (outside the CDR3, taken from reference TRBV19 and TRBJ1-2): DGGITQSPKYLFRKEGQNVTLSCEQNLNHDAMYWYRQDPGQGLRLIYYSQIVNDFQKGDIAEGYSVSREKKESFPLTVTSAQKNPTAFYLCASSSRYGYTFGSGTRLTVV.

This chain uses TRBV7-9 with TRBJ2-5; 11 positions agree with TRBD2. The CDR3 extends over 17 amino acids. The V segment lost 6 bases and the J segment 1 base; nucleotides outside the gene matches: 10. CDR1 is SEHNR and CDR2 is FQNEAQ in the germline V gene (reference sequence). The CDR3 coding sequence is TGTGCCAGCAGTGAGATGCGGACTAGCGGGTCCCAAGAGACCCAGTACTTC. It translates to CASSEMRTSGSQETQYF.

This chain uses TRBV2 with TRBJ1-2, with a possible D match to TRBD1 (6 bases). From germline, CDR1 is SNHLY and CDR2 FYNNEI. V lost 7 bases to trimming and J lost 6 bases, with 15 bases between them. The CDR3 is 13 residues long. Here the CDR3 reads CASTVTGVNGYTF. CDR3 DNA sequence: TGTGCCAGCACAGTGACAGGAGTCAATGGCTACACCTTC. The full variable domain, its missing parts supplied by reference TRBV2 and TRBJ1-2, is EPEVTQTPSHQVTQMGQEVILRCVPISNHLYFYWYRQILGQKVEFLVSFYNNEISEKSEIFDDQFSVERPDGSNFTLKIRSTKLEDSAMYFCASTVTGVNGYTFGSGTRLTVV.